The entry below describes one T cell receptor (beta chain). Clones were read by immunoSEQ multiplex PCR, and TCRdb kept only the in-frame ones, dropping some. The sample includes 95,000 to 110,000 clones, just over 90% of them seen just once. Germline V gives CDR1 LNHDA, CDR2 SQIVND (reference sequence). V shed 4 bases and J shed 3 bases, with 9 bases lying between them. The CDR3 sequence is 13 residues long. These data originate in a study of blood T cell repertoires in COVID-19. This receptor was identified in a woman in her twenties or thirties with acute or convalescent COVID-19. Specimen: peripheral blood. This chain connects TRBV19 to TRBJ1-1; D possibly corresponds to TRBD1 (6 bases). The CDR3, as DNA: TGTGCCAGTAGTACCTCAGGGGACACTGAAGCTTTCTTT. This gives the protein CASSTSGDTEAFF. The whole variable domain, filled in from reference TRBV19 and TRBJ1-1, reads DGGITQSPKYLFRKEGQNVTLSCEQNLNHDAMYWYRQDPGQGLRLIYYSQIVNDFQKGDIAEGYSVSREKKESFPLTVTSAQKNPTAFYLCASSTSGDTEAFFGQGTRLTVV.